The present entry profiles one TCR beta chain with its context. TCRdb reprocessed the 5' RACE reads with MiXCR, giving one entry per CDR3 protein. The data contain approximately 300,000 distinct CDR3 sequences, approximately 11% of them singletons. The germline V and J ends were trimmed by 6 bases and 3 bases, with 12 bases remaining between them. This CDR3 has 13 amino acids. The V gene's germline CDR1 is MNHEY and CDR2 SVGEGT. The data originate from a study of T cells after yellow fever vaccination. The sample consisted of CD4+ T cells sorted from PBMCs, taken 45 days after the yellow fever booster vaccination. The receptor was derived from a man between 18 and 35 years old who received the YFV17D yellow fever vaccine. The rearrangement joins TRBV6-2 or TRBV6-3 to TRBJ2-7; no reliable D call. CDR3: CASRLTSLYEQYF. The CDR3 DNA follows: TGTGCCAGCAGACTCACAAGTCTCTACGAGCAGTACTTC.